This paragraph reports one TCR beta chain. The antigen is undetermined. TCRdb's copy holds only in-frame clones and misses some; the assay was immunoSEQ multiplex PCR. The sample has a few hundred thousand clones, about 96% seen once. The data are from a study of shared clonotypes between healthy human individuals. V lost 4 bases and J lost 3; bases outside the gene matches: 5. The CDR3 covers 16 residues. CDR1 is SGHTA and CDR2 is FQGNSA in the germline V gene. Every one of the donors was a Caucasian adult that lived in Nashville, Tennessee. General study findings and limits: As a rule, naive subsets had a larger estimated richness than memory subsets. How much donors shared clonotypes was expected to be affected by sequencing depth.

V usage is TRBV7-2 and J usage is TRBJ2-3, with 12 positions matching TRBD2. Sequencing was carried out using naive CD4+ T cells sorted from blood. Subset noted: CD45RA+ positively selected. The TCR was taken from a woman aged 25 to 45 in good health. CDR3 bases: TGTGCCAGCAGCTCGGAGCTAGCGGGAGGGACAGATACGCAGTATTTT. This sequence encodes CASSSELAGGTDTQYF. The full variable domain, with the rest looked up from reference TRBV7-2 and TRBJ2-3, is GAGVSQSPSNKVTEKGKDVELRCDPISGHTALYWYRQSLGQGLEFLIYFQGNSAPDKSGLPSDRFSAERTGGSVSTLTIQRTQQEDSAVYLCASSSELAGGTDTQYFGPGTRLTVL.